Following are 19 T cell receptor beta chains from one sample sequenced in a study of long-term antiretroviral therapy in people with HIV. The run of the v3.0 immunoSEQ assay was at survey level. Profiled with immunoSEQ multiplex PCR; TCRdb holds only in-frame clones, not every one. The sample holds tens of thousands of clones, nearly 95% seen once. Source: unsorted PBMCs, taken 6 to 6.5 years after starting antiretroviral therapy. The receptors were gathered from a man aged 25-45 years with HIV.

V usage is TRBV2 and J usage is TRBJ1-1; 9 nucleotides align to TRBD1. Trimming cost V 7 bases and J 7 bases; bases outside gene matches: 7. This CDR3 spans 13 amino acids. Looked up from germline, CDR1 is SNHLY and CDR2 is FYNNEI. In DNA, the CDR3 is TGTGCCAGCATTCTCCAGACAGGGGGTGAAGCTTTCTTT. Translation: CASILQTGGEAFF.

V gene TRBV9 combines with J gene TRBJ2-3; no firm D call. CDR3 length equals 15 residues. Germline-derived CDR1 and CDR2 are SGDLS and YYNGEE. V lost 0 bases to trimming and J lost 3 bases, with 11 bases between them. The chain's CDR3 is CASSVVAVGTDTQYF. CDR3 nucleotide sequence: TGTGCCAGCAGCGTAGTGGCGGTAGGGACAGATACGCAGTATTTT.

This clone was detected only a few times. This chain uses TRBV6-4 with TRBJ2-2; TRBD2 is a possible D gene (5 bases). The germline V gene has CDR1 MRHNA and CDR2 SNTAGT. Trimming removed 0 bases at V and 5 bases at J, with 10 bases between. CDR3 size: 15 residues. CDR3 amino acids: CASSDSGEGTGELFF. The CDR3, as DNA: TGTGCCAGCAGTGACTCGGGAGAAGGAACCGGGGAGCTGTTTTTT.

This clone was seen just once. The chain has TRBV12-2 and TRBJ2-7. TRBV12-2 is a pseudogene segment. The CDR3 runs to 15 residues. The CDR3 DNA sequence: TGTGCAAGTCGCTTGAGGGGGGACGCCGACTACGAGCAGTACTTC. It specifies CASRLRGDADYEQYF.

The V and J genes are TRBV6-1 and TRBJ2-6; the D gene is possibly TRBD2 (5 bases). The CDR3 length is 15 residues. Germline values: CDR1 MNHNS, CDR2 SASEGT. V shed 6 bases and J shed 0 bases, with 9 bases lying between them. The CDR3 nucleotides read TGTGCCAGCAGAGAGGGCATCTCTGGGGCCAACGTCCTGACTTTC. This translates into CASREGISGANVLTF.

The chain links TRBV6-1 to TRBJ2-1, with 9 bases fitting TRBD1. The CDR3 is made up of 13 amino acids. J lost 10 bases, V lost 6 bases, and 7 bases had no gene match. Germline CDR1 is MNHNS and CDR2 is SASEGT. Here the CDR3 reads CASRQQGAVEQFF. In nucleotides, the CDR3 is TGTGCCAGCAGACAACAGGGGGCAGTGGAGCAGTTCTTC.

This clone was seen a single time. The chain combines TRBV7-2 with TRBJ2-3; the D is unclear. Germline V gives CDR1 SGHTA, CDR2 FQGNSA. The V gene lost 1 base and the J gene lost 4 bases, with 9 bases spanning the gap. The CDR3 is 14 residues long. This CDR3 reads CASSLVTASDTQYF. The DNA for the CDR3 is TGTGCCAGCAGCTTAGTTACCGCTTCAGATACGCAGTATTTT.

This clone was seen just once. V usage is TRBV5-1 and J usage is TRBJ1-3, with D unresolved. Trimming took off 4 bases at V and 1 base at J, with 18 bases between the two ends. The CDR3 is 17 residues long. The germline gives CDR1 SGHRS, CDR2 YFSETQ. In nucleotides, the CDR3 is TGCGCCAGCAGCCCCGGTCGCGGCCCGGAGTCTGGAAACACCATATATTTT. It yields the protein CASSPGRGPESGNTIYF.

This chain links TRBV7-2 with TRBJ2-7; 11 positions match TRBD2. The CDR3 spans 16 residues. With 0 bases clipped from V and 5 bases from J, the junction kept 6 bases outside the gene matches. Germline CDR1 SGHTA, CDR2 FQGNSA. This chain's CDR3 is CASSLASGRATHEQYF. The CDR3 region has the DNA TGTGCCAGCAGCTTAGCTAGCGGGAGGGCCACCCACGAGCAGTACTTC.

This chain uses TRBV30 with TRBJ2-1; D not resolved. This CDR3 region has 14 residues. The germline CDR1 and CDR2 sequences are GTSNPN and SVGIG (reference sequence). The germline V and J ends were trimmed by 0 bases and 4 bases, with 10 bases remaining between them. Here the CDR3 DNA reads TGTGCCTGGAGTGTAGGGATGGGGTACAATGAGCAGTTCTTC. Amino acid sequence: CAWSVGMGYNEQFF.

The chain is built from TRBV19 and TRBJ2-7; 8 nucleotides agree with TRBD2. This CDR3 comprises 14 residues. The germline gives CDR1 LNHDA, CDR2 SQIVND (reference sequence). V gave up 2 bases and J gave up 4 bases; unmatched junction bases: 4. CDR3 loop: CASSISGGEYEQYF. In DNA, the CDR3 is TGTGCCAGTAGTATAAGCGGGGGAGAATACGAGCAGTACTTC.

This clone appeared a few times. Additional DNA sequences in this sample encode the identical CDR3. The chain employs TRBV27 and TRBJ2-3, with no clear D. This CDR3 has 15 amino acids. Trimming stripped 2 bases from V and 0 bases from J, with 9 bases between. Looked up from germline, CDR1 is MNHEY and CDR2 is SMNVEV (reference sequence). CDR3 amino acids: CASSLGSSSTDTQYF. Written as DNA, the CDR3 is TGTGCCAGCAGTTTAGGGTCCTCTAGCACAGATACGCAGTATTTT.

This clone was counted once. V gene TRBV11-2 combines with J gene TRBJ2-7, with 8 nucleotides matching TRBD2. In germline, CDR1 is SGHAT, CDR2 FQNNGV. With 6 bases clipped from V and 3 bases from J, the junction kept 16 bases outside the gene matches. The CDR3 is 17 amino acids. As DNA, the CDR3 is TGTGCCAGCAGATACTTTGGGCCTTCTAGCGGGCGCTACGAGCAGTACTTC. Its protein product is CASRYFGPSSGRYEQYF.

Concerning this clone: The junction does not match germline at one end; this may be a read error. The chain's CDR3 is CASSLTSGGLEQFF. The CDR3, as DNA: TGTGCTAGCAGCTTAACTAGCGGGGGGCTCGAGCAGTTCTTC. The chain combines TRBV7-7 with TRBJ2-1; TRBD2 matches at 12 bases. Germline CDR1 SSHAT, CDR2 FNYEAQ (reference sequence). This CDR3 has 14 residues.

This clone was observed a few times. The chain recombines TRBV28 with TRBJ1-2; 7 nucleotides agree with TRBD1. With 7 bases clipped from V and 2 bases from J, the junction kept 1 base outside the gene matches. Germline V gene sequence: CDR1 MDHEN, CDR2 SYDVKM. The CDR3 spans 12 residues. CDR3 DNA: TGTGCCAGCATGACAGGGAACTATGGCTACACCTTC. This gives the protein CASMTGNYGYTF.

J is TRBJ2-7 and V is TRBV10-3, with TRBD2 matching 13 bases. Unmatched junction bases numbered 13, after V lost 11 bases and J lost 6 bases. Germline lookup yields CDR1 ENHRY and CDR2 SYGVKD. CDR3 length: 15 amino acids. CDR3 sequence reads: CAAMTSGRSSGEQYF. The CDR3 DNA reads TGTGCCGCCATGACTAGCGGGAGGTCCTCGGGCGAGCAGTACTTC.

V and J are TRBV30 and TRBJ2-1; TRBD2 aligns across 9 bases. Per the germline V gene, CDR1 is GTSNPN and CDR2 is SVGIG (reference sequence). This CDR3 is built from 13 residues. V dropped 0 bases and J dropped 8; count of bases not matched to a gene: 2. The CDR3 protein is CAWSVGGRDEQFF. The DNA of the CDR3 is TGTGCCTGGAGTGTCGGCGGGAGGGATGAGCAGTTCTTC.

The chain joins TRBV27 to TRBJ2-5; 15 bases map to TRBD2. The CDR3 contains 17 residues. Per the germline V gene, CDR1 is MNHEY and CDR2 is SMNVEV (reference sequence). Losses at the gene ends were 5 bases for V and 5 bases for J; bases not matched to a gene: 9. CDR3: CASSPGLAGGRWETQYF. The CDR3 nucleotides are TGTGCCAGCAGTCCCGGACTAGCGGGAGGGAGGTGGGAGACCCAGTACTTC.

V gene TRBV5-1 combines with J gene TRBJ2-7; D call uncertain. The CDR3 contains 14 residues. Trimming took off 1 base at V and 2 bases at J, with 10 bases between the two ends. Germline-derived CDR1 and CDR2 are SGHRS and YFSETQ. In DNA, the CDR3 is TGCGCCAGCAGCTTGTCCCTGCCCACCTACGAGCAGTACTTC. It specifies CASSLSLPTYEQYF.